This T cell receptor beta chain stems from a study of a mutant IDH1 vaccine in newly diagnosed glioma. The CDR3 is 14 amino acids. Germline V lookup: CDR1 MNHEY, CDR2 SMNVEV (reference sequence). The V gene lost 4 bases and the J gene lost 2 bases, with 9 bases spanning the gap. Assay: immunoSEQ multiplex PCR; the TCRdb copy retains only in-frame clones and omits some. This sample yields 45,000 to 65,000 clones, of which less than 65% are seen a single time; more than 4.5% belongs to the top ten. Regarding this clone: The antigen remains unidentified.

Time point here: week 47, end of study. The content of each vaccine dose was 300 ug of mutant IDH1 20-mer peptide, and topical imiquimod accompanied it. The starting material was peripheral blood mononuclear cells (PBMCs), obtained from a glioma patient whose treatment included an IDH1 peptide vaccine. The TCR was taken from a man between 35 and 55 years old with glioma. Some clones in this sample may be carry-over from other donors' samples. The chain combines TRBV27 with TRBJ1-5; D is possibly TRBD1 (5 bases). The CDR3 DNA reads as TGTGCCAGCAGTTCGGGGCCTGGCAATCAGCCCCAGCATTTT. Translation gives CASSSGPGNQPQHF.